The 5 T cell receptor beta chains below all came from one sample that was sequenced in a study of identical twins. TCRdb redid the calling of the 5' RACE reads with MiXCR, one entry per CDR3 protein. The table has some 500,000 distinct CDR3 sequences, less than 25% seen once. This sample also appeared in a second study, on T cells expressing NK-cell markers.

Material for sequencing was CD4+ T cells sorted from blood. These receptors were collected from a woman aged 18 to 35 in good health.

The chain is built from TRBV7-3 and TRBJ1-1; 7 bases map to TRBD1. Germline-derived CDR1 and CDR2 are SGHTA and FQGTGA. The CDR3 has 12 amino acids. V lost 5 bases and J lost 8; bases outside the gene matches: 5. CDR3 region: CASSPSGQEAFF. The CDR3, as DNA: TGTGCCAGCAGCCCCTCGGGACAGGAAGCTTTCTTT.

The chain carries TRBV24-1 and TRBJ1-5; D perhaps matches TRBD1 (5 bases). There are 15 residues in the CDR3. Germline CDR1 reads KGHDR; CDR2 reads SFDVKD. Trimming stripped 5 bases from V and 5 bases from J, with 15 bases between. The CDR3 DNA is TGTGCCACCAGTGCGCCGTGGGGCCAAGATCAGCCCCAGCATTTT. Its protein is CATSAPWGQDQPQHF.

The rearrangement joins TRBV20-1 to TRBJ2-1; D is ambiguous. With 4 bases removed from V and 4 bases from J, the gap between germline ends came to 8 bases. Germline-derived CDR1 and CDR2 are DFQATT and SNEGSKA (reference sequence). The CDR3 contains 12 residues. CDR3 in DNA: TGCAGTGCTAAAAGGTCTTACAATGAGCAGTTCTTC. Translating gives CSAKRSYNEQFF.

This clonotype was found a few times. J is TRBJ2-2 and V is TRBV20-1; TRBD2 agrees at 9 bases. V trimming: 5 bases; J trimming: 7 bases; junction bases outside the gene matches: 17. CDR3 length: 17 amino acids. The germline V gene encodes CDR1 DFQATT and CDR2 SNEGSKA (reference sequence). The CDR3 region has the DNA TGCAGTGCTGGTCGCCCAGCGGGAGGAGAGAAGGGCGGGGAGCTGTTTTTT. It encodes CSAGRPAGGEKGGELFF.

This rearrangement joins TRBV5-1 to TRBJ2-7; D is unresolved. V was trimmed by 4 bases and J by 2 bases, leaving 19 bases between them. From germline, CDR1 is SGHRS and CDR2 YFSETQ. The CDR3 covers 16 residues. This CDR3 reads CASSPHSLQNTYEQYF. The CDR3 region has the DNA TGCGCCAGCAGCCCCCACTCACTTCAGAACACCTACGAGCAGTACTTC.